The table lists the clone carrying this T cell receptor beta chain with a count of one. These data are taken from a study of blood T cell repertoires in COVID-19. Some clones are missing from TCRdb's copy, which holds only in-frame ones; the method was immunoSEQ multiplex PCR. The sample includes about 240,000 clones, roughly 89% of them seen just once. The CDR3 totals 14 residues. With 2 bases clipped from V and 3 bases from J, the junction kept 3 bases outside the gene matches. Germline CDR1 is ENHRY and CDR2 is SYGVKD. The TCR originated in a woman in her 30s with acute COVID-19. V is TRBV10-3 and J is TRBJ2-7; 8 bases map to TRBD2. Sequenced sample: PBMCs or T cells enriched from blood (not recorded which). The CDR3 here is CAISEGLASYEQYF. DNA of the CDR3: TGTGCCATCAGTGAGGGACTAGCTAGCTACGAGCAGTACTTC.